Below are 18 T cell receptor beta chains sequenced from a single sample in a study of blood T cells in healthy people across ages. Next came a second PCR, run for about 7 to 12 cycles, which used a sample-barcoded 5' primer along with a J-beta primer mix. TCRdb re-derived calls from the 5' RACE reads in MiXCR, one entry per CDR3 protein. This table has about 690,000 distinct CDR3 sequences, around 38% appearing once. Material for sequencing was blood. All receptors come from a man of 80 years or more in good health.

This chain joins TRBV7-9 and TRBJ1-5; weak D call: TRBD1 (6 bases). Germline CDR1 is SEHNR and CDR2 is FQNEAQ (reference sequence). This CDR3 contains 16 residues. The ends were cut back, 1 base at V and 6 bases at J, with 16 bases in the middle. The CDR3 DNA sequence: TGTGCCAGCAGCTTAGTAACGGGGGCGGTAATTCAGCCCCAGCATTTT. It is translated as CASSLVTGAVIQPQHF.

The chain combines TRBV6-5 with TRBJ2-7; no clear D gene. The CDR3 runs to 15 residues. CDR1 and CDR2 from the germline V gene are MNHEY and SVGAGI. Trimming removed 0 bases at V and 6 bases at J, with 15 bases between. As DNA, the CDR3 is TGTGCCAGCAGTTACTCCGGGCCCAAGCGTGGCGAGCAGTACTTC. This codes for CASSYSGPKRGEQYF.

The gene calls are TRBV6-1 and TRBJ2-1; no reliable D call. Germline V gives CDR1 MNHNS, CDR2 SASEGT. The CDR3 sequence is 10 residues long. The V and J ends lost 3 bases and 6 bases respectively, with 0 bases between them. This CDR3 is CASSDNEQFF. CDR3 sequence (DNA): TGTGCCAGCAGTGACAATGAGCAGTTCTTC.

The chain is built from TRBV28 and TRBJ2-1; no clear D. V lost 6 bases and J 0 bases, leaving 3 bases between the germline ends. Germline V lookup: CDR1 MDHEN, CDR2 SYDVKM. The CDR3 is 12 amino acids. This CDR3 reads CASRSSYNEQFF. The CDR3 nucleotides are TGTGCCAGCAGGAGCTCCTACAATGAGCAGTTCTTC.

This clonotype was recorded a few times. The V gene is TRBV7-9, the J gene TRBJ2-1, with D unresolved. Trimming stripped 5 bases from V and 15 bases from J, with 14 bases between. This CDR3 spans 11 amino acids. Germline lookup yields CDR1 SEHNR and CDR2 FQNEAQ (reference sequence). The CDR3 nucleotides read TGTGCCAGCAGCGCCTTTGAGGCTTGGTTCTTC. Translating gives CASSAFEAWFF.

This sequence joins TRBV11-3 and TRBJ1-2; D remains ambiguous. The CDR3 loop spans 16 amino acids. Germline V gene sequence: CDR1 SGHNT, CDR2 YENEEA. V gave up 5 bases and J gave up 1 base, with 17 bases separating them. CDR3 in amino acids: CASSHPGDNFNYGYTF. CDR3 nucleotides: TGTGCCAGCAGCCACCCTGGGGATAACTTTAACTATGGCTACACCTTC.

V is TRBV6-2 or TRBV6-3 and J is TRBJ2-5; D is unclear. The J call may not be correct, given that the DNA end is closer to TRBJ2-7. This CDR3 contains 11 residues. Germline-derived CDR1 and CDR2 are MNHEY and SVGEGT. CDR3 sequence (DNA): TGTGCCAGCAGTTACCGGTACGAGCAGTACTTC. Translation gives CASSYRYEQYF.

This clonotype showed up many times. This chain links TRBV29-1 with TRBJ1-1; D call uncertain. V lost 7 bases to trimming and J lost 3 bases, with 15 bases between them. This CDR3 is 13 amino acids long. The germline CDR1 and CDR2 sequences are SQVTM and ANQGSEA. CDR3 loop: CSAVVVPYTEAFF. DNA for the CDR3: TGCAGCGCCGTGGTGGTCCCGTACACTGAAGCTTTCTTT. Using reference TRBV29-1 and TRBJ1-1 for the parts outside the CDR3, the full variable domain is SAVISQKPSRDICQRGTSLTIQCQVDSQVTMMFWYRQQPGQSLTLIATANQGSEATYESGFVIDKFPISRPNLTFSTLTVSNMSPEDSSIYLCSAVVVPYTEAFFGQGTRLTVV.

This clonotype was observed a handful of times. This chain joins TRBV6-1 and TRBJ2-3, with 8 bases fitting TRBD1. Germline V CDR1 and CDR2: MNHNS, SASEGT. There are 16 residues in the CDR3. V was pared by 1 base and J by 4 bases, with 7 bases of the junction left unmatched. The CDR3 protein is CASSEGTGFFADTQYF. The CDR3 nucleotides are TGTGCCAGCAGTGAAGGGACAGGGTTTTTCGCAGATACGCAGTATTTT.

V usage is TRBV20-1 and J usage is TRBJ2-7, with 7 bases lining up with TRBD1. Germline trimming cut 3 bases from V and 10 bases from J; bases unmatched to any gene: 9. Per the germline V gene, CDR1 is DFQATT and CDR2 is SNEGSKA (reference sequence). The CDR3 is 12 residues long. In nucleotides, the CDR3 is TGCAGTGCTAGTGCCCCGGGACAGATTCAGTACTTC. Its protein product is CSASAPGQIQYF.

There are a few counts of this clonotype. The chain's CDR3 is CAWSVRGGILYNEQFF. CDR3 bases: TGTGCCTGGAGTGTACGAGGGGGAATTCTCTACAATGAGCAGTTCTTC. This chain connects TRBV30 to TRBJ2-1, with TRBD1 as a possible D gene (6 bases). Germline V CDR1 and CDR2: GTSNPN, SVGIG (reference sequence). V dropped 0 bases and J dropped 3 bases, with 15 bases sitting between them. CDR3 size: 16 residues.

Ten or more counts support this clonotype. J is TRBJ2-7 and V is TRBV6-5; D is possibly TRBD1 or TRBD2 (5 bases each). V shed 4 bases and J shed 6 bases, with 25 bases lying between them. Germline loops: CDR1 MNHEY, CDR2 SVGAGI. There are 17 residues in the CDR3. In DNA, the CDR3 is TGTGCCAGCAGTTTCGTTCCCACCGGGACCAGGTCGGCCGAGCAGTACTTC. Its translation: CASSFVPTGTRSAEQYF.

This clonotype was counted between two and nine times. The J gene is TRBJ2-5, the V gene TRBV6-2 or TRBV6-3, with 7 positions matching TRBD2. The DNA end lines up better with TRBJ2-7; the J call may be wrong. Per germline, CDR1 MNHEY and CDR2 SVGEGT. The CDR3 runs to 19 residues. The CDR3 reads CASSRRGDVRLLRAYEQYF. The CDR3 DNA sequence: TGTGCCAGCAGTCGTCGGGGGGATGTTCGGTTGTTAAGAGCCTACGAGCAGTACTTC.

This clonotype was counted a few times. This rearrangement joins TRBV5-6 to TRBJ2-6; D might be TRBD2 (5 bases). Germline CDR1 and CDR2: SGHDT and YYEEEE. The CDR3 runs to 16 residues. The V gene lost 1 base and the J gene lost 0 bases, with 8 bases spanning the gap. In DNA form, the CDR3 reads TGTGCCAGCAGCTTGATGGGGAGCTCTGGGGCCAACGTCCTGACTTTC. It codes for CASSLMGSSGANVLTF.

This clonotype was seen repeatedly, ten times or more. The V and J genes are TRBV7-2 and TRBJ2-1; D uncertain. Germline CDR1 is SGHTA and CDR2 is FQGNSA. The CDR3 loop spans 14 amino acids. V was shortened by 5 bases and J by 9 bases, with 17 bases between the two germline ends. The CDR3 spells CASSPNLLIAEQFF. In DNA form, the CDR3 reads TGTGCCAGCAGCCCCAACCTCTTGATTGCTGAGCAGTTCTTC.

The chain employs TRBV7-2 and TRBJ2-7; D is possibly TRBD1 (6 bases). CDR3 length: 14 residues. CDR1 and CDR2 (germline): SGHTA, FQGNSA. Trimming cost V 0 bases and J 4 bases, with 10 bases left between them. CDR3 residues: CASSLAGRGYEQYF. Here the CDR3 DNA reads TGTGCCAGCAGCTTAGCAGGCAGGGGTTACGAGCAGTACTTC.

The chain combines TRBV10-3 with TRBJ2-2; D unclear. Trimming removed 4 bases at V and 5 bases at J, with 11 bases between. Per germline, CDR1 ENHRY and CDR2 SYGVKD. This CDR3 spans 14 amino acids. The CDR3 sequence is CAISGSLGTGELFF. CDR3 coding DNA: TGTGCCATCAGTGGTTCCCTGGGGACCGGGGAGCTGTTTTTT.

This chain connects TRBV5-1 to TRBJ2-1; 9 bases are shared with TRBD1. CDR1 and CDR2 from the germline V gene are SGHRS and YFSETQ. The CDR3 runs 15 residues. V was pared by 4 bases and J by 5 bases, with 7 bases of the junction left unmatched. Written as DNA, the CDR3 is TGCGCCAGCAGCGTAACCGGGACAGGGCACAATGAGCAGTTCTTC. Its protein is CASSVTGTGHNEQFF.